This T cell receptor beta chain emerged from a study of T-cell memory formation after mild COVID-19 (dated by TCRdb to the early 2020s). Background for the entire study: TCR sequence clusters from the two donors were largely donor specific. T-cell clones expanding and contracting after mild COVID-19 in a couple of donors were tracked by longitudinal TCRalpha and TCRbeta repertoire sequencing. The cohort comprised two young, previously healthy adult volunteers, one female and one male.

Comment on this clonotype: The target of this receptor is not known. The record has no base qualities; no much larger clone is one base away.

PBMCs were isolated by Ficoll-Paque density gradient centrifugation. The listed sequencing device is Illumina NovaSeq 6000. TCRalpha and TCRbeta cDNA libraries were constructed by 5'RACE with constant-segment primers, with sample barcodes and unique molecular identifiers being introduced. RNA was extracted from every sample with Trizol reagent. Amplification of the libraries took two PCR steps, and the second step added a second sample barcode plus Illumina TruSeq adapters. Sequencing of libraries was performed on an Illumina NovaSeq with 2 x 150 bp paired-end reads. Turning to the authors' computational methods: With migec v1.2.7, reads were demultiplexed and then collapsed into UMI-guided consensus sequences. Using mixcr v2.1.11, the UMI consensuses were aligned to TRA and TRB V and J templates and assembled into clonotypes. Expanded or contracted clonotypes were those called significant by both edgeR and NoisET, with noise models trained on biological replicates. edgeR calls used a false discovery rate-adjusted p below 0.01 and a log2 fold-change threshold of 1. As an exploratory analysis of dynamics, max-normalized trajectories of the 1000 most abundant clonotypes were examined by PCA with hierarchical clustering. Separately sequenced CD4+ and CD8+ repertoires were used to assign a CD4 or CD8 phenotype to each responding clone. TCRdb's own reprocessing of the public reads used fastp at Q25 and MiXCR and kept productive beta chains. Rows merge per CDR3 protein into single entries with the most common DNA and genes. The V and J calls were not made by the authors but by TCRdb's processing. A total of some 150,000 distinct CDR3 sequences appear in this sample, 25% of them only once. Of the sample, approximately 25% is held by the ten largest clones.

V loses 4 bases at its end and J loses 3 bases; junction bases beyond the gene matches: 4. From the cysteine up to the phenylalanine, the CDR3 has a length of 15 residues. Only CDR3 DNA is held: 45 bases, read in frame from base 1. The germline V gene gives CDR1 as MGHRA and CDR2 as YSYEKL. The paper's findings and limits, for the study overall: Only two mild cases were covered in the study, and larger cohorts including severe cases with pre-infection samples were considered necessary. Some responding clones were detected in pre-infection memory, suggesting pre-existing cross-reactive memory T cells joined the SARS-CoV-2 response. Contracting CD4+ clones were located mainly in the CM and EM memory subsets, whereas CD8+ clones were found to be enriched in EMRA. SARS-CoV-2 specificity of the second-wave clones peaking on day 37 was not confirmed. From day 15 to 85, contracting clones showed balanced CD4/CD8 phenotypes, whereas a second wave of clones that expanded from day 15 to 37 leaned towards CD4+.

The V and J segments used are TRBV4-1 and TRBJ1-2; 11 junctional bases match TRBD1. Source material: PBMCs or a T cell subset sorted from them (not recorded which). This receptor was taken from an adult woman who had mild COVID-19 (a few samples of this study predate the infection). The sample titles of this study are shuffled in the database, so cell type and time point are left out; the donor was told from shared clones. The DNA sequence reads TGCGCCAGCAGCCCTGGACAGGGGGCGGACTATGGCTACACCTTC. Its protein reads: CASSPGQGADYGYTF.